This T cell receptor beta chain stems from a study of immune heterogeneity within non-small cell lung tumors. Study background: Tumors were classified as 4 squamous cell carcinomas, some 10 non-squamous carcinomas and 1 not otherwise specified. Study-wide results and caveats: Both recurring identical dominant CDR3 beta clonotypes and site-unique high-frequency clones were observed across tumor sites within a patient. Clonotypes of T-cell receptor beta found at high frequency were largely distinct between individual patients.

CDR3 length: 19 amino acids. V lost 5 bases to trimming and J lost 8 bases; unmatched junction nucleotides: 16. CDR1 and CDR2 from the germline V gene are SGHDN and FVKESK. Bulk tumor genomic DNA served as template, at around 600 ng per sample. Biopsies, several per primary tumor and spaced far apart, were collected during surgery. Untreated, newly diagnosed non-small cell lung cancer patients underwent curative surgery. The donors were patients with newly diagnosed non-small cell lung cancer undergoing curative-intent surgery. Multiplex PCR employing 32 V and 13 J primers generated amplicons of the TCR beta CDR3. TCRdb reprocessed the multiplex PCR reads via MiXCR and lists one record per CDR3 protein. The sample lists 30,000 to 40,000 distinct CDR3 sequences; 25% to 30% were seen once. This clonotype was detected ten times or more. The antigen is not known.

Sequencing was carried out using lung tumor tissue. The TCR was taken from a man in his forties with non-small cell lung cancer. V is TRBV14 and J is TRBJ2-2; 14 bases agree with TRBD2. This CDR3 is CASSKKPGLAGALTGELFF. CDR3 sequence (DNA): TGTGCCAGCAGCAAAAAACCGGGACTAGCGGGAGCCCTTACAGGGGAGCTGTTTTTT.